The rows below give T cell receptor beta chains drawn from one sample of a study of blood T cell repertoires in COVID-19. Data came from immunoSEQ multiplex PCR; TCRdb stores just in-frame clones and leaves some out. Counted here are some 260,000 clones, 82% occurring once; the ten biggest clones make up roughly 3.1%. The source material was peripheral blood. The receptors here all came from a woman between 18 and 30 years old with acute or convalescent COVID-19. CDR3s include the opening cysteine and the closing phenylalanine or tryptophan.

V gene	J gene	CDR3 protein
TRBV2	TRBJ2-1	CASSESGGLTEQFF
TRBV19	TRBJ1-3	CASAGQGYGNTIYF
TRBV2	TRBJ2-3	CASSEEAGFSDTQYF
TRBV6-4	TRBJ2-1	CASSVSTSGSDEQFF
TRBV30	TRBJ2-5	CAWSVHGQGDWYQETQYF
TRBV4-2	TRBJ2-4	CASSQEGQGFDIQYF
TRBV10-3	TRBJ2-3	CAISESTRQGAIGGTDTQYF
TRBV7-2	TRBJ1-2	CASSPEPRTGSNYGYTF
TRBV27	TRBJ1-2	CASSSDRRGKYGYTF
TRBV30	TRBJ2-1	CANRDWYDEQFF
TRBV28	TRBJ2-5	CASSFTSGPYQETQYF
TRBV25-1	TRBJ1-6	CATGTGNVGSPLHF
TRBV19	TRBJ1-3	CASSIFVPRSGSGNTIYF
TRBV27	TRBJ2-7	CATGLGGLEQYF
TRBV6-6	TRBJ1-5	CASSLLGQFQPQHF
TRBV6-5	TRBJ2-7	CASSYSTGVAYEQYF
TRBV19	TRBJ1-5	CASSSHQGVGNQPQHF
TRBV7-2	TRBJ1-2	CASSLVRTGVSFGYTF
TRBV6-2/TRBV6-3	TRBJ2-5	CASSYSKRLPADSGETQYF
TRBV5-1	TRBJ1-4	CASSPRDRYEKLFF
TRBV11-3	TRBJ2-7	CASSHTGSAQYF
TRBV3-1/TRBV3-2	TRBJ2-3	CASSFSGSRTDTQYF
TRBV10-2	TRBJ2-1	CASRGQGVGEQFF
TRBV19	TRBJ1-5	CASSYGTADNQPQHF
TRBV5-1	TRBJ2-1	CASSPRLAGPNEQFF
TRBV19	TRBJ1-5	CASSPDREDNQPQHF
TRBV7-2	TRBJ1-5	CASSRQQGGQPQHF
TRBV4-3	TRBJ1-4	CASSQGPGVSEKLFF
TRBV18	TRBJ2-7	CASSPQRESSYEQYF
TRBV7-2	TRBJ1-3	CASSLFQSGNTIYF
TRBV5-1	TRBJ1-1	CASSRYREGKAEAFF
TRBV6-6	TRBJ1-1	CASSRTGEAFF
TRBV10-2	TRBJ1-3	CASRETGSGNTIYF
TRBV29-1	TRBJ2-1	CSVEDSVSSYNEQFF
TRBV7-9	TRBJ2-1	CASLGSIGDNEQFF
TRBV7-2	TRBJ2-3	CASTRGPSTDTQYF
TRBV6-2/TRBV6-3	TRBJ2-7	CASSYSSVAYEQYF
TRBV28	TRBJ1-5	CASSFSLAGRNQPQHF
TRBV7-7	TRBJ2-2	CASSLGLAGNTGELFF
TRBV2	TRBJ1-1	CASRVGQPTSTEAFF
TRBV7-2	TRBJ1-6	CASSLVSSYNSPLHF
TRBV7-9	TRBJ1-6	CASSLSGAGYNSPLHF
TRBV5-1	TRBJ2-3	CASSPKAGLAGARDTQYF
TRBV6-1	TRBJ1-4	CASSEVNPPGDEKLFF
TRBV6-5	TRBJ1-1	CATGQGANTEAFF
TRBV30	TRBJ1-5	CAWSVGVAQPQHF
TRBV28	TRBJ1-1	CASSSSSLRGTEAFF
TRBV5-4	TRBJ2-1	CASSSGLAGASYNEQFF
TRBV6-5	TRBJ1-3	CASSYAPSPGNTIYF
TRBV19	TRBJ1-1	CASSIEGLMAEAFF
TRBV5-5	TRBJ2-1	CASSWGLAGERVQFF
TRBV12-3/TRBV12-4	TRBJ1-1	CASSREGQVTAFF
TRBV10-3	TRBJ1-5	CAISESGQGGNQPQHF
TRBV5-6	TRBJ1-1	CASSLANTGGTEAFF